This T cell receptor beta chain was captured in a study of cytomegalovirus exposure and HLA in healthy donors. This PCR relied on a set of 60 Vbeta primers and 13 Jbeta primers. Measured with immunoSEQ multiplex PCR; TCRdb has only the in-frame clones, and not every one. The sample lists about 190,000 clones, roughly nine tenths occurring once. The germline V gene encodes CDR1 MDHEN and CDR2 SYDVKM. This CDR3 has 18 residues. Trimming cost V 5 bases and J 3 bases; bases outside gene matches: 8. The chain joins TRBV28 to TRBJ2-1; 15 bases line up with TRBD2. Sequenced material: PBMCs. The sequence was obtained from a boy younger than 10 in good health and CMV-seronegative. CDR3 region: CASSPRTSGGAHYNEQFF. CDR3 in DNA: TGTGCCAGCAGTCCCCGGACTAGCGGGGGGGCACACTACAATGAGCAGTTCTTC.